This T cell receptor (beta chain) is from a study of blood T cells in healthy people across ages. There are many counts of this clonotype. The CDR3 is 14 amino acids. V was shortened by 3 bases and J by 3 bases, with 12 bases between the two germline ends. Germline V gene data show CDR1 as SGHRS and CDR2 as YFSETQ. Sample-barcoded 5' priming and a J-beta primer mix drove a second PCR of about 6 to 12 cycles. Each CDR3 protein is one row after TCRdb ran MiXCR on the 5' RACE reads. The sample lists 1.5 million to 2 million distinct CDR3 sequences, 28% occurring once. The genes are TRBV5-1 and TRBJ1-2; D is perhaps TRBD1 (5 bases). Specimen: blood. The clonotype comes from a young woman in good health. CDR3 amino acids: CASSSGDGHYGYTF. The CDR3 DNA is TGCGCCAGCAGCTCCGGGGACGGTCACTATGGCTACACCTTC.